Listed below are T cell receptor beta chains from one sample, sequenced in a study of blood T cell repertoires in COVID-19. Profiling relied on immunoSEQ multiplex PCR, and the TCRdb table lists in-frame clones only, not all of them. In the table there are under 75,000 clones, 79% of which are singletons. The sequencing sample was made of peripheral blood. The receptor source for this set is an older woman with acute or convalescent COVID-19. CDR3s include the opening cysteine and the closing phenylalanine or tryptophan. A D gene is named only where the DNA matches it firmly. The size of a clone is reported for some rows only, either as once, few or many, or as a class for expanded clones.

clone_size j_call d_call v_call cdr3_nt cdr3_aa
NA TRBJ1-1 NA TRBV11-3 TGTGCCAGCAGCTCCGGGGGGCTCACTGAAGCTTTCTTT CASSSGGLTEAFF
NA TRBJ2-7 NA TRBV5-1 TGCGCCAGCAGCTTGGGGTTAGGCACAGCCTACGAGCAGTACTTC CASSLGLGTAYEQYF
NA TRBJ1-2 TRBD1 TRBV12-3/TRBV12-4 TGTGCCAGCACTTCGGGGACAGGGGGAATGGTCACCTTC CASTSGTGGMVTF
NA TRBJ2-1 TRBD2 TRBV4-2 TGTGCCAGCAGCCAAGGGTCAGTCCGCGGGACTAGCGGCAATGAGCAGTTCTTC CASSQGSVRGTSGNEQFF
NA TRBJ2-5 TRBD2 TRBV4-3 TGCGCCAGCAGCCGCGGGGGAACCAAGGCGACCCAGTACTTC CASSRGGTKATQYF
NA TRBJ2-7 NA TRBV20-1 TGCAGTGCTGGGGCGGGGTCCGAGCAGTACTTC CSAGAGSEQYF
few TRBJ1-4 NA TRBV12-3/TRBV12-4 TGTGCCAGCAGTTTTACAACTAATGAAAAACTGTTTTTT CASSFTTNEKLFF
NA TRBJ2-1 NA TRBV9 TGTGCCAGCAGCGTAGGTACGAGACTACCGAGTGAGCAGTTCTTC CASSVGTRLPSEQFF
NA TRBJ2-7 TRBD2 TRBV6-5 TGTGCCAGCGCCCAGCGGGGTTCCTACGAGCAGTACTTC CASAQRGSYEQYF
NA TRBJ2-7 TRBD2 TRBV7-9 TGTGCCAGCAGCTCATCTCGTAGCGGGGCCTTTTCCTACGAGCAGTACTTC CASSSSRSGAFSYEQYF
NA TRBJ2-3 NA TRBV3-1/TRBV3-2 TGTGCCAGCAGCCATGTGGGGAGACCAGCAGGCACAGATACGCAGTATTTT CASSHVGRPAGTDTQYF
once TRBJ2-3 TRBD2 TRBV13 TGTGCCAGCAGCTTAGGGGGACTAGCGGGGGCAGATACGCAGTATTTT CASSLGGLAGADTQYF
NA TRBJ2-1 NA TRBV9 TGTGCCAGACGGATACTCCTCGACTACTACAATGAGCAGTTCTTC CARRILLDYYNEQFF
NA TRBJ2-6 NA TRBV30 TGTGCCTGGGGGACGGGCTCTGGGGCCAACGTCCTGACTTTC CAWGTGSGANVLTF
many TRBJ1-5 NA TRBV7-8 TGTGCCAGCAGCTCTACGGGGGTTCAGCAGCCCCAGCATTTT CASSSTGVQQPQHF
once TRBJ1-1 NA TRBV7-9 TGTGCCAGCAGCGAGACGGCAGGGAACACTGAAGCTTTCTTT CASSETAGNTEAFF
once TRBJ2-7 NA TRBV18 TGTGCCAGCTCACCCCAGACAACCTACGAGCAGTACTTC CASSPQTTYEQYF
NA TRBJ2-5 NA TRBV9 TGTGCCAGCAGCGCCGTAGGAAGGGGTTGGGGCCAAGAGACCCAGTACTTC CASSAVGRGWGQETQYF
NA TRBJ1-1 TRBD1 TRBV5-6 TGTGCCAGCAGCCGGGACAGTTTGGGCACTGAAGCTTTCTTT CASSRDSLGTEAFF
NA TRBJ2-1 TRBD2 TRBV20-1 TGCAGTGCTAGTGACGGGACTAGCGGCTACAATGAGCAGTTCTTC CSASDGTSGYNEQFF
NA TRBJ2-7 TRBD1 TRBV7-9 TGTGCCAGCAGCTCCGGACAGGGGGCAGCAGAGCAGTACTTC CASSSGQGAAEQYF